Listed below are T cell receptor beta chains from one sample, sequenced in a study of shared clonotypes between healthy human individuals. Profiled with immunoSEQ multiplex PCR; TCRdb holds only in-frame clones, not every one. Here the sample spans hundreds of thousands of clones, 75% to 85% being singletons. What was sequenced was PBMCs. These receptors originate from a woman in her thirties or forties in good health. Some clones in this sample may be carry-over from other donors' samples. Both conserved end residues are part of each CDR3. Each record gives: V gene, J gene, CDR3 protein.

v_gene: TRBV5-5
j_gene: TRBJ1-1
CDR3aa: CASSLDSEAFF

v_gene: TRBV28
j_gene: TRBJ1-5
CDR3aa: CASSFGRSNQPQHF

v_gene: TRBV7-9
j_gene: TRBJ2-3
CDR3aa: CASSPGGGRTSDTQYF

v_gene: TRBV2
j_gene: TRBJ1-2
CDR3aa: CASSELGGGRYGYTF

v_gene: TRBV18
j_gene: TRBJ2-3
CDR3aa: CASSGRDSRTDTQYF

v_gene: TRBV21-1
j_gene: TRBJ2-7
CDR3aa: CASSTRTSGVFSYEQYF

v_gene: TRBV7-9
j_gene: TRBJ2-2
CDR3aa: CASSYLQGHTGELFF

v_gene: TRBV7-8
j_gene: TRBJ1-5
CDR3aa: CASSPGQGNQPQHF

v_gene: TRBV5-1
j_gene: TRBJ2-1
CDR3aa: CASSPTWGEFYNEQFF

v_gene: TRBV7-9
j_gene: TRBJ2-2
CDR3aa: CASSYGYTGELFF

v_gene: TRBV5-1
j_gene: TRBJ2-1
CDR3aa: CASSLGAGGPFNEQFF

v_gene: TRBV7-2
j_gene: TRBJ1-5
CDR3aa: CASSLDRGNMARQPQHF

v_gene: TRBV2
j_gene: TRBJ2-5
CDR3aa: CASSGEKTQYF

v_gene: TRBV7-3
j_gene: TRBJ1-1
CDR3aa: CASSPGGGDTEAFF

v_gene: TRBV7-2
j_gene: TRBJ2-2
CDR3aa: CASSSDRAGELFF

v_gene: TRBV28
j_gene: TRBJ2-7
CDR3aa: CASSLGTSGTREQYF

v_gene: TRBV7-9
j_gene: TRBJ2-2
CDR3aa: CASSLLRSRQGYTGELFF

v_gene: TRBV27
j_gene: TRBJ2-3
CDR3aa: CASSSPTGGVADTQYF

v_gene: TRBV5-1
j_gene: TRBJ2-3
CDR3aa: CASSVSGRESDTQYF

v_gene: TRBV18
j_gene: TRBJ1-4
CDR3aa: CASSLANEKLFF

v_gene: TRBV2
j_gene: TRBJ1-2
CDR3aa: CATQRGQGSGYTF

v_gene: TRBV2
j_gene: TRBJ2-7
CDR3aa: CASTPAYEQYF

v_gene: TRBV7-2
j_gene: TRBJ2-1
CDR3aa: CASSSGTSGFPFYNEQFF

v_gene: TRBV19
j_gene: TRBJ2-7
CDR3aa: CASSIRRGEQYF

v_gene: TRBV30
j_gene: TRBJ2-2
CDR3aa: CAWSVRTTGELFF

v_gene: TRBV25-1
j_gene: TRBJ2-7
CDR3aa: CASSDPSGSIYEQYF

v_gene: TRBV7-8
j_gene: TRBJ1-1
CDR3aa: CASSPDRVGTEAFF

v_gene: TRBV15
j_gene: TRBJ1-5
CDR3aa: CATSRLTGVRRDQPQHF

v_gene: TRBV4-2
j_gene: TRBJ2-1
CDR3aa: CASSHPIGGTGDNEQFF

v_gene: TRBV6-5
j_gene: TRBJ2-5
CDR3aa: CASSPGTGRAETQYF

v_gene: TRBV7-8
j_gene: TRBJ2-1
CDR3aa: CASSLGPDNEQFF

v_gene: TRBV6-5
j_gene: TRBJ2-1
CDR3aa: CATATSEREFF

v_gene: TRBV5-4
j_gene: .
CDR3aa: CASSLSSGISYEQYF

v_gene: TRBV30
j_gene: TRBJ1-5
CDR3aa: CAWQKQGAGNQPQHF

v_gene: TRBV2
j_gene: TRBJ1-1
CDR3aa: CASSEMAANTEAFF

v_gene: TRBV2
j_gene: TRBJ1-1
CDR3aa: CASSVGNTPGTEAFF

v_gene: TRBV6-4
j_gene: TRBJ2-7
CDR3aa: CASTRGRPYEQYF

v_gene: TRBV23-1
j_gene: TRBJ1-5
CDR3aa: CASAPGGAYEVGNQSQHF

v_gene: TRBV5-1
j_gene: TRBJ2-5
CDR3aa: CASSPRTGGETQYF

v_gene: TRBV7-2
j_gene: TRBJ2-7
CDR3aa: CASSTRGLAGGYEQYF

v_gene: TRBV18
j_gene: TRBJ2-5
CDR3aa: CASSLDIQETQYF